The 30 T cell receptor beta chains given below trace back to one sample, sequenced in a study of OX40 agonist ivuxolimab in advanced cancers. The protocol was immunoSEQ multiplex PCR, while the TCRdb copy is restricted to in-frame clones and leaves out a portion. The table records 30,000 to 40,000 clones, roughly 80% of them present only once. Source: CD4+ or CD8+ T cells sorted from blood, taken in a trial of the OX40 agonist ivuxolimab. The receptors come from an adult with an advanced solid tumor such as melanoma, head and neck, liver or kidney cancer.

The chain combines TRBV15 with TRBJ1-6; D is undetermined. Per the germline V gene, CDR1 is LNHNV and CDR2 is YYDKDF (reference sequence). CDR3 length: 13 residues. The V end was cut by 1 base, the J end by 7 bases, with 5 bases between. The CDR3 loop is CATSRVENSPLHF. In DNA, the CDR3 is TGTGCCACCAGCAGAGTAGAAAATTCACCCCTCCACTTT.

This clone was seen more than once but under ten times. This sequence joins TRBV14 and TRBJ1-6; no clear D gene. The CDR3 is 12 residues long. V dropped 0 bases and J dropped 9 bases, with 3 bases sitting between them. Germline lookup yields CDR1 SGHDN and CDR2 FVKESK. CDR3 amino acids: CASSQEGSPLHF. CDR3 sequence (DNA): TGTGCCAGCAGCCAAGAGGGTTCACCCCTCCACTTT.

The V gene is TRBV5-4, the J gene TRBJ2-5; TRBD2 might be the D (6 bases). Germline V gene sequence: CDR1 SGHNT, CDR2 YYREEE (reference sequence). The V gene lost 3 bases and the J gene lost 2 bases, with 14 bases spanning the gap. This CDR3 contains 15 residues. The CDR3 sequence is CASSWRVAGQETQYF. In DNA, the CDR3 is TGTGCCAGCAGCTGGAGGGTGGCAGGGCAAGAGACCCAGTACTTC.

The chain joins TRBV5-5 to TRBJ1-2; possibly TRBD1 for D (5 bases). Germline V gene sequence: CDR1 SGHKS, CDR2 YYEKEE (reference sequence). The CDR3 length is 14 residues. Trimming pared 4 bases from V and 4 bases from J, leaving 14 bases between. CDR3 bases: TGTGCCAGCAGCCCCGCGGGGGGGTCCTATGGCTACACCTTC. It yields the protein CASSPAGGSYGYTF.

This chain uses TRBV10-3 with TRBJ2-3; D remains ambiguous. The CDR3 length is 14 residues. Trimming stripped 3 bases from V and 0 bases from J, with 7 bases between. Germline CDR1 is ENHRY and CDR2 is SYGVKD. The CDR3 protein is CAISEGKSTDTQYF. For the CDR3, the DNA is TGTGCCATCAGTGAAGGCAAGAGCACAGATACGCAGTATTTT.

This clone has only one observation. V gene TRBV10-3 combines with J gene TRBJ1-1; TRBD1 matches at 11 bases. Germline trimming cut 4 bases from V and 4 bases from J; bases unmatched to any gene: 5. The germline V gene encodes CDR1 ENHRY and CDR2 SYGVKD. This CDR3 has 15 amino acids. Here the CDR3 DNA reads TGTGCCATCAGTGGCAGGGACAGGGGGAGCACTGAAGCTTTCTTT. Its protein is CAISGRDRGSTEAFF.

The V call is TRBV7-2, the J call TRBJ1-1, with D unresolved. The CDR3 is 13 amino acids. Germline CDR1 and CDR2: SGHTA and FQGNSA. V shed 1 base and J shed 1 base, with 4 bases lying between them. Written as DNA, the CDR3 is TGTGCCAGCAGCTTAGGGGCGAACACTGAAGCTTTCTTT. As protein: CASSLGANTEAFF.

The chain combines TRBV5-1 with TRBJ1-1; no firm D call. Trimming took off 4 bases at V and 8 bases at J, with 15 bases between the two ends. This CDR3 is 13 amino acids long. Germline loops: CDR1 SGHRS, CDR2 YFSETQ. CDR3 bases: TGCGCCAGCAGCGACCCTGGGTTGGGGGAAGCTTTCTTT. Protein sequence: CASSDPGLGEAFF.

The gene calls are TRBV2 and TRBJ1-5; D not resolved. V was shortened by 6 bases and J by 2 bases, with 14 bases between the two germline ends. This CDR3 region has 15 residues. Germline CDR1 and CDR2: SNHLY and FYNNEI. DNA of the CDR3: TGTGCCAGCAGGGGGAGGGAAACGGGCAATCAGCCCCAGCATTTT. This sequence encodes CASRGRETGNQPQHF.

The J gene is TRBJ2-1, the V gene TRBV7-9; 7 bases map to TRBD2. Looked up from germline, CDR1 is SEHNR and CDR2 is FQNEAQ (reference sequence). V lost 0 bases, J lost 8 bases, and 7 bases stayed unmatched. This CDR3 comprises 15 residues. CDR3 amino acids: CASSLAGRENDEQFF. CDR3 nucleotide sequence: TGTGCCAGCAGCTTAGCCGGGCGGGAGAACGATGAGCAGTTCTTC.

In this sample, this clone turned up once. The gene calls are TRBV9 and TRBJ1-2; 9 bases are shared with TRBD1. This CDR3 comprises 14 residues. Unmatched junction bases numbered 3, after V lost 0 bases and J lost 6 bases. Per the germline V gene, CDR1 is SGDLS and CDR2 is YYNGEE. The CDR3 region has the DNA TGTGCCAGCAGCGTAGTGGGACAGGGCCATGGCTACACCTTC. Translation gives CASSVVGQGHGYTF.

The CDR3 region is CASSVSGGRVNVLTF. CDR3 bases: TGTGCCAGCAGCGTGAGTGGGGGACGGGTCAACGTCCTGACTTTC. The chain carries TRBV9 and TRBJ2-6, with D perhaps given as TRBD1 or TRBD2 (5 bases each). The V gene's germline CDR1 is SGDLS and CDR2 YYNGEE. Trimming took 2 bases from V and 9 from J, leaving 15 bases between them. CDR3 length: 15 amino acids.

The chain has TRBV5-1 and TRBJ2-3; tentative D call: TRBD2 (6 bases). CDR1 is SGHRS, CDR2 YFSETQ, per germline. V lost 7 bases and J 4 bases, leaving 13 bases between the germline ends. The CDR3 covers 13 residues. CDR3 nucleotide sequence: TGCGCCAGCGGGACTGGCGTAGCAGATACGCAGTATTTT. The encoded protein is CASGTGVADTQYF. The full variable domain, completed using reference TRBV5-1 and TRBJ2-3, is KAGVTQTPRYLIKTRGQQVTLSCSPISGHRSVSWYQQTPGQGLQFLFEYFSETQRNKGNFPGRFSGRQFSNSRSEMNVSTLELGDSALYLCASGTGVADTQYFGPGTRLTVL.

The rearrangement uses TRBV5-5 and TRBJ2-5; 9 nucleotides align to TRBD1. In germline, CDR1 is SGHKS, CDR2 YYEKEE (reference sequence). J lost 5 bases, V lost 6 bases, and 14 bases had no gene match. The CDR3 has 16 amino acids. The CDR3 region has the DNA TGTGCCAGCACCTTAAGAACAGGGGGCGCGAGGGAGACCCAGTACTTC. Its protein product is CASTLRTGGARETQYF. The full variable domain, completed using reference TRBV5-5 and TRBJ2-5, is DAGVTQSPTHLIKTRGQQVTLRCSPISGHKSVSWYQQVLGQGPQFIFQYYEKEERGRGNFPDRFSARQFPNYSSELNVNALLLGDSALYLCASTLRTGGARETQYFGPGTRLLVL.

This chain connects TRBV19 to TRBJ1-2, with D possibly TRBD1 on 6 matching bases. The CDR3 is made up of 17 amino acids. Germline lookup yields CDR1 LNHDA and CDR2 SQIVND (reference sequence). V was cut by 1 base and J by 3 bases, with 18 bases left in between. Here the CDR3 DNA reads TGTGCCAGTAGTATAGCCTTAACAGGGCAACGGGACTATGGCTACACCTTC. The encoded protein is CASSIALTGQRDYGYTF.

V and J are TRBV11-2 and TRBJ1-6, with D perhaps matching TRBD1 (6 bases). The CDR3 runs to 12 residues. V was clipped by 1 base and J by 12 bases, with 7 bases between them. Germline CDR1 is SGHAT and CDR2 is FQNNGV. The CDR3 reads CASSLADRPLHF. The CDR3 bases are TGTGCCAGCAGCTTAGCGGACAGACCCCTCCACTTT.

V usage is TRBV13 and J usage is TRBJ2-5; no clear D. V was pared by 2 bases and J by 3 bases, with 10 bases between. From germline, CDR1 is PRHDT and CDR2 FYEKMQ (reference sequence). CDR3 length: 14 residues. The CDR3 sequence: CASSLTNSKETQYF. CDR3 bases: TGTGCCAGCAGCTTAACCAACAGCAAAGAGACCCAGTACTTC.

This chain uses TRBV6-5 with TRBJ1-5; D ambiguous. Trimming took off 4 bases at V and 4 bases at J, with 8 bases between the two ends. The CDR3 extends over 13 amino acids. Germline V gene sequence: CDR1 MNHEY, CDR2 SVGAGI. The CDR3 is CASSWALNQPQHF. As DNA, the CDR3 is TGTGCCAGCAGTTGGGCACTAAATCAGCCCCAGCATTTT.

The table lists this clone with a count of one. This chain connects TRBV5-1 to TRBJ2-4; either TRBD1 or TRBD2 may supply D (5 bases each). The ends were cut back, 3 bases at V and 6 bases at J, with 13 bases in the middle. This CDR3 region has 14 residues. Germline V CDR1 and CDR2: SGHRS, YFSETQ. In DNA form, the CDR3 reads TGCGCCAGCAGCTCCACAGGAGGCGGAAACATTCAGTACTTC. Translated: CASSSTGGGNIQYF.

This rearrangement joins TRBV7-3 to TRBJ2-1; D is ambiguous. The germline V and J ends were trimmed by 4 bases and 10 bases, with 17 bases remaining between them. Looked up from germline, CDR1 is SGHTA and CDR2 is FQGTGA. The length of the CDR3 is 14 residues. The CDR3 nucleotides read TGTGCCAGCAGCTCTGATGAACCGGGTGGGGAGCAGTTCTTC. Its translation: CASSSDEPGGEQFF.

This clone was recorded a few times. The chain carries TRBV19 and TRBJ1-5, with TRBD1 as a possible D gene (5 bases). The CDR3 totals 13 residues. Germline lookup yields CDR1 LNHDA and CDR2 SQIVND (reference sequence). V was pared by 4 bases and J by 7 bases, with 11 bases between. CDR3 nucleotide sequence: TGTGCCAGTAGTACCCAGGGTTGGCAGCCCCAGCATTTT. Its protein is CASSTQGWQPQHF.

The chain combines TRBV2 with TRBJ2-1; no firm D call. The CDR3 spans 11 residues. Trimming took off 4 bases at V and 4 bases at J, with 2 bases between the two ends. Germline V gene lookup returns CDR1 SNHLY and CDR2 FYNNEI. The CDR3 sequence: CASSVYNEQFF. The CDR3 nucleotides read TGTGCCAGCAGTGTGTACAATGAGCAGTTCTTC.

The table lists this clone with a count of one. The V gene is TRBV7-9, the J gene TRBJ2-3; 7 bases line up with TRBD2. Germline CDR1 is SEHNR and CDR2 is FQNEAQ (reference sequence). This CDR3 has 13 amino acids. With V trimmed by 5 bases and J by 6 bases, 5 bases remained unmatched. In DNA form, the CDR3 reads TGTGCCAGCAGCGTTCTCGGGGGGGATACGCAGTATTTT. This sequence encodes CASSVLGGDTQYF. The entire variable domain, with the rest obtained from reference TRBV7-9 and TRBJ2-3, is as follows: DTGVSQNPRHKITKRGQNVTFRCDPISEHNRLYWYRQTLGQGPEFLTYFQNEAQLEKSRLLSDRFSAERPKGSFSTLEIQRTEQGDSAMYLCASSVLGGDTQYFGPGTRLTVL.

This clone was counted between two and nine times. This chain connects TRBV10-1 to TRBJ2-3; TRBD1 matches at 7 bases. This CDR3 is 12 amino acids long. In germline, CDR1 is WNHNN, CDR2 SYGVQD (reference sequence). Losses at the gene ends were 6 bases for V and 5 bases for J; bases not matched to a gene: 2. The CDR3 sequence is CASSPGGDTQYF. The CDR3 region has the DNA TGCGCCAGCAGCCCAGGGGGAGATACGCAGTATTTT.

The rearrangement uses TRBV10-1 and TRBJ2-7; 7 bases line up with TRBD2. This CDR3 contains 14 residues. Germline trimming cut 3 bases from V and 9 bases from J; bases unmatched to any gene: 11. Germline CDR1 reads WNHNN; CDR2 reads SYGVQD (reference sequence). Here the CDR3 reads CASSDAGVTFGQYF. The CDR3 coding sequence is TGCGCCAGCAGTGACGCGGGAGTAACCTTTGGGCAGTACTTC.

The rearrangement uses TRBV7-2 and TRBJ2-5; D perhaps matches TRBD1 (5 bases). The J call may be mistaken, given a closer DNA end match to TRBJ2-7. From germline, CDR1 is SGHTA and CDR2 FQGNSA. The CDR3 has 15 residues. CDR3 residues: CASRLSGQTTYEQYF. For the CDR3, the DNA is TGTGCCAGCAGACTTTCTGGACAAACTACCTACGAGCAGTACTTC.

The rearrangement uses TRBV11-2 and TRBJ2-2; 10 nucleotides align to TRBD2. With V trimmed by 0 bases and J by 6 bases, 7 bases remained unmatched. Germline lookup yields CDR1 SGHAT and CDR2 FQNNGV. CDR3 length: 17 amino acids. CDR3 sequence reads: CASSLDGAGGRPGELFF. The CDR3 DNA reads TGTGCCAGCAGCTTAGATGGAGCGGGGGGGCGGCCCGGGGAGCTGTTTTTT.

The chain couples TRBV7-2 to TRBJ1-5; 10 nucleotides match TRBD1. CDR1 and CDR2 from the germline V gene are SGHTA and FQGNSA. After removal of 2 bases from V and 5 bases from J, the junction contained 3 bases not matched to a gene. The CDR3 contains 15 residues. The CDR3 protein is CASSLTGTGDQPQHF. As DNA, the CDR3 is TGTGCCAGCAGCTTAACTGGGACAGGGGATCAGCCCCAGCATTTT. Using reference TRBV7-2 and TRBJ1-5 for the parts outside the CDR3, the full variable domain is GAGVSQSPSNKVTEKGKDVELRCDPISGHTALYWYRQSLGQGLEFLIYFQGNSAPDKSGLPSDRFSAERTGGSVSTLTIQRTQQEDSAVYLCASSLTGTGDQPQHFGDGTRLSIL.

The CDR3 spells CASSWAGDGNQPQHF. CDR3 in DNA: TGTGCCAGTAGTTGGGCAGGGGATGGCAATCAGCCCCAGCATTTT. The chain couples TRBV19 to TRBJ1-5; possible D gene TRBD1, 6 bases. V was clipped by 5 bases and J by 2 bases, with 13 bases between them. CDR1 is LNHDA and CDR2 is SQIVND in the germline V gene (reference sequence). CDR3 length: 15 residues.

This rearrangement joins TRBV18 to TRBJ1-5, with a possible D match to TRBD1 (5 bases). The V gene lost 4 bases and the J gene lost 5 bases, with 21 bases spanning the gap. CDR3 size: 17 residues. Germline V gene data show CDR1 as KGHSH and CDR2 as LQKENI. The CDR3, as DNA: TGTGCCAGCTCACGCCAGGGATCGACAGTGGTCTATCAGCCCCAGCATTTT. Protein: CASSRQGSTVVYQPQHF. The full variable domain, rest sourced from reference TRBV18 and TRBJ1-5, is NAGVMQNPRHLVRRRGQEARLRCSPMKGHSHVYWYRQLPEEGLKFMVYLQKENIIDESGMPKERFSAEFPKEGPSILRIQQVVRGDSAAYFCASSRQGSTVVYQPQHFGDGTRLSIL.